One and the same sample provided the 28 T cell receptor beta chains below, sequenced in a study of shared clonotypes between healthy human individuals. Sequenced by immunoSEQ multiplex PCR; TCRdb stores in-frame clones only, minus some. The sample contains 650,000 to 800,000 clones, 92% of which appear only once. Terminally differentiated effector memory CD45RA+ cells were excluded by CCR7 positive selection of CD45RO-negative cells. The sample comprised naive CD8+ T cells sorted from blood. The receptors were gathered from a man younger than 45 in good health.

Points on this clone: This specimen includes other DNA sequences encoding the same CDR3. The V call is TRBV27, the J call TRBJ2-7; the D is unclear. CDR3 length: 13 residues. V lost 2 bases, J lost 1 base, and 6 bases lay in between. From germline, CDR1 is MNHEY and CDR2 SMNVEV (reference sequence). CDR3 DNA: TGTGCCAGCAGTTTAACAGATTCCTACGAGCAGTACTTC. Translated, it gives CASSLTDSYEQYF.

This clone was seen more than once but under ten times. The genes are TRBV5-1 and TRBJ1-1; D is unresolved. Trimming took 0 bases from V and 0 from J, leaving 12 bases between them. From germline, CDR1 is SGHRS and CDR2 YFSETQ. The CDR3 contains 16 residues. The CDR3 sequence: CASSLARTTVNTEAFF. CDR3 nucleotide sequence: TGCGCCAGCAGCTTGGCGAGGACCACTGTGAACACTGAAGCTTTCTTT.

The chain carries TRBV9 and TRBJ2-2; 9 bases align to TRBD1. The CDR3 contains 20 residues. J lost 1 base, V lost 2 bases, and 15 bases had no gene match. Per germline, CDR1 SGDLS and CDR2 YYNGEE. As DNA, the CDR3 is TGTGCCAGCAGCGTTCTCTCCCGACAGGGGGGCCGAGGGAACACCGGGGAGCTGTTTTTT. Amino acids: CASSVLSRQGGRGNTGELFF. Drawing the rest from reference TRBV9 and TRBJ2-2, the complete variable domain is DSGVTQTPKHLITATGQRVTLRCSPRSGDLSVYWYQQSLDQGLQFLIQYYNGEERAKGNILERFSAQQFPDLHSELNLSSLELGDSALYFCASSVLSRQGGRGNTGELFFGEGSRLTVL.

This clone was detected once. The chain uses TRBV4-2 and TRBJ1-6, with D unclear. Germline loops: CDR1 LGHNA, CDR2 YNFKEQ. The CDR3 extends over 16 amino acids. V gave up 1 base and J gave up 6 bases, with 13 bases separating them. The CDR3 DNA follows: TGTGCCAGCAGCCAAGTCGAGTTTTTGCCTAATTCACCCCTCCACTTT. Its protein is CASSQVEFLPNSPLHF.

Comment on this clone: This may come from a read error, since a much larger clone is one base off. This chain links TRBV13 with TRBJ2-1; 9 bases fit TRBD2. Germline V gene lookup returns CDR1 PRHDT and CDR2 FYEKMQ (reference sequence). The CDR3 contains 15 residues. The ends lost 5 bases at V and 0 bases at J; junction bases unmatched: 2. The CDR3 sequence is CASSETSGSYNEQFF. CDR3 nucleotide sequence: TGTGCCAGCAGCGAGACTAGCGGCTCCTACAATGAGCAGTTCTTC.

A single count supports this clone. The chain is built from TRBV4-1 and TRBJ1-5, with D unresolved. The CDR3 has 15 amino acids. In germline, CDR1 is MGHRA, CDR2 YSYEKL. V lost 0 bases and J lost 1, with 7 bases in between. The CDR3 region is CASSQEIQSNQPQHF. CDR3 coding DNA: TGCGCCAGCAGCCAAGAGATCCAAAGCAATCAGCCCCAGCATTTT.

The chain combines TRBV7-9 with TRBJ1-5; D call uncertain. The germline CDR1 and CDR2 sequences are SEHNR and FQNEAQ (reference sequence). This CDR3 contains 14 residues. V was shortened by 1 base and J by 7 bases, with 11 bases between the two germline ends. The CDR3: CASSLGGPRQPQHF. In DNA form, the CDR3 reads TGTGCCAGCAGCTTAGGAGGGCCTCGCCAGCCCCAGCATTTT.

Only one count was recorded for this clone. The chain recombines TRBV2 with TRBJ2-1, with 8 bases matching TRBD2. The CDR3 is 15 residues long. V lost 6 bases to trimming and J lost 0 bases; unmatched junction nucleotides: 4. Germline-derived CDR1 and CDR2 are SNHLY and FYNNEI. CDR3 amino acids: CASSAGTSSYNEQFF. DNA of the CDR3: TGTGCCAGCAGCGCCGGGACTAGCTCCTACAATGAGCAGTTCTTC. The full variable domain, with the rest looked up from reference TRBV2 and TRBJ2-1, is EPEVTQTPSHQVTQMGQEVILRCVPISNHLYFYWYRQILGQKVEFLVSFYNNEISEKSEIFDDQFSVERPDGSNFTLKIRSTKLEDSAMYFCASSAGTSSYNEQFFGPGTRLTVL.

The gene calls are TRBV2 and TRBJ2-1, with a weak D call TRBD1 (6 bases). Germline V gene lookup returns CDR1 SNHLY and CDR2 FYNNEI. The V end lost 3 bases, the J end lost 3 bases, and 15 bases lay between the germline ends. This CDR3 is 16 amino acids long. CDR3 region: CASSEFSTGYYNEQFF. CDR3 DNA sequence: TGTGCCAGCAGTGAGTTTTCAACAGGGTACTACAATGAGCAGTTCTTC.

This sequence joins TRBV7-9 and TRBJ2-7, with 7 bases aligning to TRBD1. Germline V gene sequence: CDR1 SEHNR, CDR2 FQNEAQ (reference sequence). The CDR3 totals 14 residues. The trim removed 6 bases at V and 6 bases at J, leaving 11 bases unmatched. The chain's CDR3 is CASSLSTGVLEQYF. The CDR3 coding sequence is TGTGCCAGCAGTCTATCTACAGGGGTCCTCGAGCAGTACTTC.

V is TRBV6-4 and J is TRBJ2-1; TRBD2 matches at 8 bases. Per germline, CDR1 MRHNA and CDR2 SNTAGT. The CDR3 runs to 15 residues. V lost 0 bases and J lost 5; bases outside the gene matches: 3. The CDR3 sequence: CASSDSREGHNEQFF. DNA for the CDR3: TGTGCCAGCAGTGACTCCCGGGAGGGCCACAATGAGCAGTTCTTC.

The rearrangement joins TRBV28 to TRBJ2-7; weak D call: TRBD2 (6 bases). The CDR3 length is 13 residues. V lost 7 bases, J lost 1 base, and 11 bases lay in between. The germline gives CDR1 MDHEN, CDR2 SYDVKM. CDR3 nucleotides: TGTGCCAGCAACGGGAGAAATTCCTACGAGCAGTACTTC. Translated: CASNGRNSYEQYF.

This chain joins TRBV7-3 and TRBJ2-1, with 15 positions matching TRBD2. Germline assignment: CDR1 SGHTA and CDR2 FQGTGA. V was clipped by 2 bases and J by 7 bases; unmatched bases: 6. The CDR3 is 17 amino acids. CDR3 in DNA: TGTGCCAGCAGCTTATCCCGGACTAGCGGGAGGGGTAATGAGCAGTTCTTC. Residues: CASSLSRTSGRGNEQFF. Together with reference TRBV7-3 and TRBJ2-1, the CDR3 gives the full variable domain: GAGVSQTPSNKVTEKGKYVELRCDPISGHTALYWYRQSLGQGPEFLIYFQGTGAADDSGLPNDRFFAVRPEGSVSTLKIQRTERGDSAVYLCASSLSRTSGRGNEQFFGPGTRLTVL.

The chain is built from TRBV7-2 and TRBJ2-1, with D hard to call. Trimming removed 2 bases from V and 2 bases from J, with 4 bases in between. CDR3 length: 13 residues. From germline, CDR1 is SGHTA and CDR2 FQGNSA. The CDR3 bases are TGTGCCAGCAGCTTACATCCCTACAATGAGCAGTTCTTC. It yields the protein CASSLHPYNEQFF.

The chain combines TRBV27 with TRBJ2-1, with TRBD2 as a possible D gene (5 bases). The CDR3 is 13 residues long. V shed 6 bases and J shed 1 base, with 7 bases lying between them. Germline V gives CDR1 MNHEY, CDR2 SMNVEV (reference sequence). CDR3 loop: CASRRESYNEQFF. The CDR3 coding sequence is TGTGCCAGCAGGAGGGAGTCCTACAATGAGCAGTTCTTC.

This rearrangement joins TRBV7-2 to TRBJ2-2; 7 bases match TRBD2. Germline V lookup: CDR1 SGHTA, CDR2 FQGNSA. This CDR3 comprises 17 residues. Germline trimming cut 4 bases from V and 3 bases from J; bases unmatched to any gene: 11. The chain's CDR3 is CASSWLAVPPDTGELFF. The CDR3 coding sequence is TGTGCCAGCAGCTGGCTAGCGGTCCCGCCAGACACCGGGGAGCTGTTTTTT.

This chain uses TRBV11-2 with TRBJ2-1; 11 positions match TRBD1. CDR3 length: 15 amino acids. Germline CDR1 SGHAT, CDR2 FQNNGV. J lost 10 bases, V lost 5 bases, and 10 bases had no gene match. The CDR3 nucleotides read TGTGCCAGCAGCATCTGGGGACAGGGGGAACCGGAGCAGTTCTTC. Its translation is CASSIWGQGEPEQFF.

The chain uses TRBV4-1 and TRBJ2-7; 8 bases match TRBD1. V lost 0 bases to trimming and J lost 4 bases; unmatched junction nucleotides: 5. The germline gives CDR1 MGHRA, CDR2 YSYEKL. The CDR3 sequence is 15 residues long. In DNA form, the CDR3 reads TGCGCCAGCAGCCAAGAAGGACAGGGATATTACGAGCAGTACTTC. This codes for CASSQEGQGYYEQYF.

This chain connects TRBV29-1 to TRBJ2-1; weak D call: TRBD1 (7 bases). From germline, CDR1 is SQVTM and CDR2 ANQGSEA. Trimming took 8 bases from V and 6 from J, leaving 17 bases between them. The CDR3 has 13 residues. The CDR3 loop reads CSTGQGGPNEQFF. The DNA for the CDR3 is TGCAGCACTGGCCAGGGGGGCCCCAATGAGCAGTTCTTC.

V and J are TRBV4-1 and TRBJ1-5, with TRBD1 identical over 8 bases. Losses at the gene ends were 5 bases for V and 7 bases for J; bases not matched to a gene: 4. This CDR3 comprises 13 residues. CDR1 MGHRA and CDR2 YSYEKL come from the germline V gene. The CDR3 DNA is TGCGCCAGCAGCGGACAGGGCTCGCAGCCCCAGCATTTT. Its protein is CASSGQGSQPQHF.

The genes are TRBV13 and TRBJ2-3; D ambiguous. CDR1 and CDR2 (germline): PRHDT, FYEKMQ (reference sequence). This CDR3 spans 15 amino acids. Trimming left V 2 bases short and J 2 bases short, with 11 bases between. The DNA for the CDR3 is TGTGCCAGCAGCTTATTCCAGGCTAACACAGATACGCAGTATTTT. Its protein is CASSLFQANTDTQYF.

The rearrangement joins TRBV6-1 to TRBJ1-2; weak D call: TRBD1 (5 bases). The V end lost 1 base, the J end lost 4 bases, and 16 bases lay between the germline ends. The CDR3 runs to 16 residues. Looked up from germline, CDR1 is MNHNS and CDR2 is SASEGT. The CDR3 nucleotides read TGTGCCAGCAGTGAAGGGATTTGGACAAATACCTATGGCTACACCTTC. This codes for CASSEGIWTNTYGYTF.

This chain joins TRBV11-1 and TRBJ2-3, with a possible D match to TRBD2 (5 bases). The V gene's germline CDR1 is SGHAT and CDR2 FQDESV (reference sequence). The CDR3 has 16 amino acids. The V end was cut by 1 base, the J end by 3 bases, with 14 bases between. The CDR3: CASSLVEGALTDTQYF. For the CDR3, the DNA is TGTGCCAGCAGCTTAGTTGAGGGAGCCCTGACAGATACGCAGTATTTT.

A word on this clone: This probably arose from a read error, given a far larger clone one base away. This sequence joins TRBV4-1 and TRBJ2-1, with 12 bases identical to TRBD2. CDR3 length: 16 amino acids. Germline CDR1 reads MGHRA; CDR2 reads YSYEKL. The CDR3 bases are TGCGCCAACAGCCACCGGACTAGCGGGAACTACAATGAGCAGTTCTTC. It specifies CANSHRTSGNYNEQFF.

CDR3 residues: CASSQLEETNEQFF. The DNA of the CDR3 is TGTGCCAGCAGCCAATTGGAGGAGACGAATGAGCAGTTCTTC. The chain joins TRBV14 to TRBJ2-1; a weak D match, TRBD2 (5 bases). CDR1 is SGHDN, CDR2 FVKESK, per germline. Trimming took off 2 bases at V and 7 bases at J, with 12 bases between the two ends. The CDR3 is 14 residues long. Full variable domain (remainder filled in from reference TRBV14 and TRBJ2-1): EAGVTQFPSHSVIEKGQTVTLRCDPISGHDNLYWYRRVMGKEIKFLLHFVKESKQDESGMPNNRFLAERTGGTYSTLKVQPAELEDSGVYFCASSQLEETNEQFFGPGTRLTVL.

The V and J genes are TRBV28 and TRBJ2-2, with D possibly matching TRBD2 (5 bases). The CDR3 sequence is 14 residues long. The V end was cut by 2 bases, the J end by 4 bases, with 8 bases between. CDR1 is MDHEN and CDR2 is SYDVKM in the germline V gene. CDR3 sequence: CASSLAGGTGELFF. Written as DNA, the CDR3 is TGTGCCAGCAGTTTAGCGGGCGGCACCGGGGAGCTGTTTTTT.

This clone was seen only once. The rearrangement joins TRBV21-1 to TRBJ2-7; the tabulated D call, TRBD2, remains unverified against the DNA. TRBV21-1 has pseudogene status. The CDR3 covers 17 residues. The CDR3 DNA reads as TGTGCCAGCAGCAAAGGGCCTTCGCGGCAAGACCCCTACGAGCAGTACTTC. This codes for CASSKGPSRQDPYEQYF.

V usage is TRBV6-1 and J usage is TRBJ1-4, with D possibly being TRBD1 (5 bases). Germline values: CDR1 MNHNS, CDR2 SASEGT. The V and J ends lost 6 bases and 8 bases respectively, with 16 bases between them. This CDR3 is 14 amino acids long. CDR3 protein: CASSPRGRAEKLFF. In nucleotides, the CDR3 is TGTGCCAGCAGCCCTAGGGGACGGGCGGAAAAACTGTTTTTT.